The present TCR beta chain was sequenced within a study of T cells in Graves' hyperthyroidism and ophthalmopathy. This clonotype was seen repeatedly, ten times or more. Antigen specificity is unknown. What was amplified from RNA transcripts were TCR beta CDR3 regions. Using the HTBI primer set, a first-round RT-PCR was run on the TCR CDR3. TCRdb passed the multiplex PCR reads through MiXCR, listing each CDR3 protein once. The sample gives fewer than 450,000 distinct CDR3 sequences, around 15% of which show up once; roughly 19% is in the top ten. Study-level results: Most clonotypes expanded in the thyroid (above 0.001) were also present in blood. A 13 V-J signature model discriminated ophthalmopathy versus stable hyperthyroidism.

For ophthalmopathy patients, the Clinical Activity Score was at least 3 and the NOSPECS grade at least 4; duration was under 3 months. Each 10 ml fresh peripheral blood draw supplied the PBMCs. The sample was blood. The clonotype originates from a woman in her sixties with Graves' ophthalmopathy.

Here the CDR3 DNA reads TGTGCCAGCAGCTCGAGTCTAGCGGGAGAAAGCCAAGAGACCCAGTACTTC. This sequence encodes CASSSSLAGESQETQYF. The chain carries TRBV7-9 and TRBJ2-5; TRBD2 aligns across 10 bases. Germline V lookup: CDR1 SEHNR, CDR2 FQNEAQ (reference sequence). J gave up 1 base and V 4 bases, and 9 bases lay outside the gene matches. CDR3 size: 17 residues. The whole variable domain, filled in from reference TRBV7-9 and TRBJ2-5, reads DTGVSQNPRHKITKRGQNVTFRCDPISEHNRLYWYRQTLGQGPEFLTYFQNEAQLEKSRLLSDRFSAERPKGSFSTLEIQRTEQGDSAMYLCASSSSLAGESQETQYFGPGTRLLVL.